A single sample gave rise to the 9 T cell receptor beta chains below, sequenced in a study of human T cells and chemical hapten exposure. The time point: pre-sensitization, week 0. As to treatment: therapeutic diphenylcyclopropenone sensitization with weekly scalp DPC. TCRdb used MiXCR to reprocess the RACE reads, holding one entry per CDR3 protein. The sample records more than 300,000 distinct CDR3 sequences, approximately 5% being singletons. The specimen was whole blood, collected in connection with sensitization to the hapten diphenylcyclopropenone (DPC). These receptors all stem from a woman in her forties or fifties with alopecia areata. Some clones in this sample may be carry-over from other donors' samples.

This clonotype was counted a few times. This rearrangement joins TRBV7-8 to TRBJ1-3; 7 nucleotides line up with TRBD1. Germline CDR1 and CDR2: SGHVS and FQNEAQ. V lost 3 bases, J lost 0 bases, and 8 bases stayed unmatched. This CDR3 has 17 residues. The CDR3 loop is CASSLAGQAVSGNTIYF. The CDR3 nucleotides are TGTGCCAGCAGCTTGGCCGGACAGGCTGTCTCTGGAAACACCATATATTTT. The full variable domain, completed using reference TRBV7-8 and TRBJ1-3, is GAGVSQSPRYKVAKRGQDVALRCDPISGHVSLFWYQQALGQGPEFLTYFQNEAQLDKSGLPSDRFFAERPEGSVSTLKIQRTQQEDSAVYLCASSLAGQAVSGNTIYFGEGSWLTVV.

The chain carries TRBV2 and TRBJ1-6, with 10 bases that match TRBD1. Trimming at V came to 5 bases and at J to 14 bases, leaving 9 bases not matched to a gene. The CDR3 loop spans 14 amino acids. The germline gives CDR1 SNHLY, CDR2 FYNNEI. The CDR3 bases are TGTGCCAGCAGTTCGGACAGGGGGGTTGGGACCCTCCACTTT. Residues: CASSSDRGVGTLHF.

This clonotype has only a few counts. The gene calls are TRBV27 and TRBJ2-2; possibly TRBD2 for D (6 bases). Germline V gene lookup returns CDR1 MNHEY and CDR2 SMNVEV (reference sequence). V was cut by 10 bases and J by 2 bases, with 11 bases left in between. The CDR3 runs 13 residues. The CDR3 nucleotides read TGTGCCACGGGAGATACAAACACCGGGGAGCTGTTTTTT. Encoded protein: CATGDTNTGELFF.

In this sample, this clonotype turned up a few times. CDR3 protein: CASSEPAGHTEAFF. DNA for the CDR3: TGCGCCAGCAGCGAACCCGCAGGACACACTGAAGCTTTCTTT. The chain couples TRBV5-1 to TRBJ1-1; D not resolved. Deletions cut 4 bases from V and 3 bases from J, with 13 bases between. This CDR3 has 14 residues. In germline, CDR1 is SGHRS, CDR2 YFSETQ.

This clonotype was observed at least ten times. The CDR3 DNA is TGTGCCAGCAGTTTTCTCCCGGAGGGCAATCAGCCCCAGCATTTT. It is translated as CASSFLPEGNQPQHF. This chain connects TRBV12-3 or TRBV12-4 to TRBJ1-5, with D hard to call. Deletions cut 3 bases from V and 2 bases from J, with 11 bases between. This CDR3 spans 15 amino acids.

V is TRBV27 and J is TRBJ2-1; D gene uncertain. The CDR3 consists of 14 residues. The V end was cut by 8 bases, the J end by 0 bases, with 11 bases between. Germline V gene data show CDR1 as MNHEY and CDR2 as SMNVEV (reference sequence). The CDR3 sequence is CASGKWTSYNEQFF. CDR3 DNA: TGTGCCAGCGGAAAATGGACCTCCTACAATGAGCAGTTCTTC.

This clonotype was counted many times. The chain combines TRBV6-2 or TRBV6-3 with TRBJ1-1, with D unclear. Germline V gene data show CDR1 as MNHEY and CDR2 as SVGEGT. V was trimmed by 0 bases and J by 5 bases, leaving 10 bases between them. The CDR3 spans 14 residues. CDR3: CASSYSGGRTEAFF. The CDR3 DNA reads TGTGCCAGCAGTTACTCGGGAGGTCGGACTGAAGCTTTCTTT.

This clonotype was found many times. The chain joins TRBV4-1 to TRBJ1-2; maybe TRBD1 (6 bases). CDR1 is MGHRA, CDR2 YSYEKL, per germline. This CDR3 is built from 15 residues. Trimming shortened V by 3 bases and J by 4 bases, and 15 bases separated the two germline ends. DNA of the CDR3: TGCGCCAGCAGCCAGAGGACAGCGGACCGCTATGGCTACACCTTC. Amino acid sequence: CASSQRTADRYGYTF.

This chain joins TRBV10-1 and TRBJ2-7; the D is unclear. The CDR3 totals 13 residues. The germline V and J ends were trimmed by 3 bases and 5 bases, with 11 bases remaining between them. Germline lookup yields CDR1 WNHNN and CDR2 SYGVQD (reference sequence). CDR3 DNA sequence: TGCGCCAGCAGTGATGGCCCCTTTAACGAGCAGTACTTC. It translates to CASSDGPFNEQYF.